The entry that follows covers one T cell receptor beta chain sequence. Its antigen remains unidentified. The data originate from a study of beta chain features in type 1 diabetes. Study summary: Cell yields, gender and age were comparable in patients and healthy donors. Whole-study results and caveats: Moderately but significantly shorter TCRB CDR3s were found in Type 1 diabetes patients in all four CD4+ subsets. Across patients, naive, central memory and Treg TCRB repertoires exhibited apparently greater similarity than was observed across healthy donors.

In germline, CDR1 is SSHAT, CDR2 FNYEAQ (reference sequence). V trimming: 5 bases; J trimming: 5 bases; junction bases outside the gene matches: 5. The CDR3 contains 15 residues. What was sequenced were expressed TCRB transcripts, since all of the isolated RNA had been reverse transcribed. Deep immunoSEQ sequencing covered naive, central memory and regulatory T cell samples. This table comes from immunoSEQ multiplex PCR, and its TCRdb copy is limited to in-frame clones, with some not included. The profile shows some 350,000 clones, 8.5% to 10% of them singletons. Sequencing was performed on central memory CD4+ T cells from blood. The clonotype originates from a man between 25 and 39 years old with type 1 diabetes. The V call is TRBV7-7, the J call TRBJ2-2; the match to TRBD2 covers 10 bases. The CDR3 protein is CASSAGLAWTGELFF. As DNA, the CDR3 is TGTGCCAGCAGCGCGGGACTAGCGTGGACCGGGGAGCTGTTTTTT.